This T cell receptor (beta chain) was sequenced in a study of T cells expressing NK-cell markers. A word on this clonotype: Its antigen is undetermined.

Overall study findings and caveats: The leading position in the CD3+CD56-NKG2C+ fraction of several donors also went to these clonotypes.

Researchers built TCR beta cDNA using 5'RACE template switching with UMIs. TCRdb re-called the 5' RACE reads; one entry per CDR3 protein, DNA not given. Its table records under 500,000 distinct CDR3 sequences. Germline CDR1 is MDHEN and CDR2 is SYDVKM. The CDR3 runs 13 residues. Sequencing was carried out using blood T cells: a sorted CD56 or NKG2C T cell subset, CD4+ or CD8+ T cells, or bulk PBMC T cells (not recorded which). This TCR derives from a woman aged 18 to 75 in good health. The chain links TRBV28 to TRBJ2-5; the D gene TCRdb calls, TRBD1, cannot be checked with no DNA. The CDR3 region is CASTGLLRETQYF.